There are a few counts of the clone carrying this TCR beta chain. What it binds is unknown. The data originate from a study of T-cell memory formation after mild COVID-19. Findings and limits, study-wide: Several responding clones turned up in pre-infection memory, indicating that cross-reactive memory may have taken part.

TCRdb analysed the 5' RACE reads with MiXCR anew, one entry per CDR3 protein. In the table there are over 250,000 distinct CDR3 sequences, more than 15% of which are singletons. This TCR derives from a man in his late teens or twenties who had mild COVID-19 (a few samples of this study predate the infection). Cell type and time point are not known. The sample comprised PBMCs or a T cell subset sorted from them (not recorded which).

CDR3 loop: CASSSPGQGLSEQYF. CDR3 DNA sequence: TGTGCCAGCAGCTCTCCGGGACAGGGGCTCAGCGAGCAGTACTTC. V gene TRBV7-9 combines with J gene TRBJ2-7, with 10 bases fitting TRBD1. Germline CDR1 SEHNR, CDR2 FQNEAQ (reference sequence). The J segment lost 6 bases and the V segment lost 4 bases, leaving 9 bases of the junction unmatched. The CDR3 sequence is 15 residues long.